These T cell receptor beta chains were read from a single sample in a study of blood T cells in healthy people across ages. TCRdb re-called the 5' RACE reads through MiXCR, storing one row per CDR3 protein. The sample records about 930,000 distinct CDR3 sequences, 25% to 30% being singletons. The data were also submitted as part of a second study, on T cells of mothers and their children.

The material sequenced was blood. These receptors were obtained from a woman in her forties in good health. Both conserved end residues are part of each CDR3. A D gene is named only where the DNA matches it firmly. Clone size is not always given. Where it is, it says once, few, many or a class for expanded clones.

V	D	size	J	DNA	CDR3
TRBV5-1	TRBD1	.	TRBJ1-2	TGCGCCAGCAGCACCCAAACAGGGGTCTATGGCTACACCTTC	CASSTQTGVYGYTF
TRBV15	TRBD2	many	TRBJ2-7	TGTGCCACCAGCAGAGATAGCGGGGGGGCCGACGAGCAGTACTTC	CATSRDSGGADEQYF
TRBV28	TRBD1	.	TRBJ2-3	TGTGCCAGCAGACACCTCAGCAACAGGGGAGCGCAGTATTTT	CASRHLSNRGAQYF
TRBV2	.	.	TRBJ2-1	TGTGCCAGCGGTCTGACAGGTTATGAGCAGTTCTTC	CASGLTGYEQFF
TRBV9	.	few	TRBJ2-5	TGTGCCAGCAGCGAGTTCGGCGGGGAGAACAATGAGCAGTACTTC	CASSEFGGENNEQYF
TRBV28	.	many	TRBJ1-4	TGTGCCAGCAGTTATGCGGGGCGGCTTGAAAAACTGTTTTTT	CASSYAGRLEKLFF
TRBV7-2	.	few	TRBJ2-7	TGTGCCAGCAGCTTGGAGCGCGGCAATAGGGAGCAGTACTTC	CASSLERGNREQYF
TRBV29-1	TRBD1	.	TRBJ1-3	TGCAGCGTTGTACGGGACAGGTCAGACACCATATATTTT	CSVVRDRSDTIYF
TRBV7-2	TRBD1	many	TRBJ1-4	TGTGCCAGCAGCTTTTGGGCAGGGGGAGAAAAACTGTTTTTT	CASSFWAGGEKLFF
TRBV2	.	few	TRBJ2-3	TGTGCCAGCAGGGGGGCGGGACAGAGCACAGATACGCAGTATTTT	CASRGAGQSTDTQYF
TRBV5-6	TRBD1	few	TRBJ2-7	TGTGCCAGCAGCTTGTGGGGCAGGGGGCTTATCTACGAGCAGTACTTC	CASSLWGRGLIYEQYF
TRBV29-1	TRBD1	.	TRBJ2-3	TGCAGCGCTACACGGACAGGGGGCACGTCAGATACGCAGTATTTT	CSATRTGGTSDTQYF
TRBV2	.	.	TRBJ1-1	TGTGCCAGCAGTGAAATGTCGGCAAGTACTGCTGAAGCTTTCTTT	CASSEMSASTAEAFF
TRBV12-3/TRBV12-4	.	.	TRBJ1-2	TGTGCCAGCAGGACCGCCAGTTCCTATGGCTACACCTTC	CASRTASSYGYTF
TRBV28	TRBD2	many	TRBJ2-5	TGTGCCAGCGGGGGGACTAGCGGGGGAAAAGAGACCCAGTACTTC	CASGGTSGGKETQYF
TRBV7-2	TRBD1	once	TRBJ1-4	TGTACCAGCAGCTCCGGGACAGGGAACCTTAATGAAAAACTGTTTTTT	CTSSSGTGNLNEKLFF
TRBV4-1	.	many	TRBJ2-7	TGCGCCAGCAGCCAAGATAGAGGACGGACCTCCTACGAGCAGTACTTC	CASSQDRGRTSYEQYF
TRBV28	TRBD1	many	TRBJ2-5	TGTGCCAGCAGTTCGGACAGGGGCACGGGTAGGGAGACCCAGTACTTC	CASSSDRGTGRETQYF
TRBV11-2	TRBD1	many	TRBJ2-7	TGTGCCAGCAGCTTAGTAGGCCGGGGACAGGGCTCCTACGAGCAGTACTTC	CASSLVGRGQGSYEQYF
TRBV15	TRBD2	.	TRBJ2-2	TGTGCCATCAGCAGTCCATGGTCCCGGGGGGGGACTAGCGGGGAGACCGGGGAGCTGTTTTTT	CAISSPWSRGGTSGETGELFF
TRBV14	TRBD1	.	TRBJ2-2	TGTGCCAGCCGAGAAGCCGGACAGGGGGCGACCGGGGAGCTGCTTTTT	CASREAGQGATGELLF
TRBV10-3	.	.	TRBJ2-3	TGTGCCATCAGTGAGGGACTTGAGGATACGCAGTATTTT	CAISEGLEDTQYF
TRBV12-3/TRBV12-4	.	.	TRBJ2-6	TGTGCCAGCAGTTCCCCTTGGACAGACTTAGGGGCCAACGTCCTGACTTTC	CASSSPWTDLGANVLTF
TRBV6-4	.	few	TRBJ1-4	TGTGCCAGCAGTGACGATAACAGAACGATAGCTGCAACTAATGAAAAACTGTTTTTT	CASSDDNRTIAATNEKLFF
TRBV28	.	few	TRBJ2-1	TGTGCCAGCAGTTTGACTAGTCCCAATGAGCAGTTCTTC	CASSLTSPNEQFF
TRBV10-3	.	few	TRBJ1-4	TGTGCCATCAGTGAGTCAGGGGGTTCTAATGAAAAACTGTTTTTT	CAISESGGSNEKLFF
TRBV6-6	.	.	TRBJ2-3	TGTGCCAGCAGTTCTCTCAGACCTAGCACAGATACGCAGTATTTT	CASSSLRPSTDTQYF
TRBV4-2	TRBD2	few	TRBJ2-1	TGTGCCAGCAGCCAGGCGACTAGCGGGGGGGCTGGTGAGCAGTTCTTC	CASSQATSGGAGEQFF
TRBV7-6	TRBD2	.	TRBJ2-7	TGTGCCAGCAGCCCCGATTTACTAGCGGCCGAGCAGTACTTC	CASSPDLLAAEQYF
TRBV7-2	.	.	TRBJ2-5	TGTGCCAGCAGCCCGAGGGGTCCCGCGGGTACATTAAATGAGCAGTACTTC	CASSPRGPAGTLNEQYF
TRBV12-3/TRBV12-4	.	.	TRBJ2-3	TGTGCCAGCAGACAGCTGGATACGCAGTATTTT	CASRQLDTQYF
TRBV7-2	TRBD2	.	TRBJ2-1	TGTGCCAGCAGCTTACAGGCGGGGGGAAATGAGCAGTTCTTC	CASSLQAGGNEQFF
TRBV7-2	.	.	TRBJ2-7	TGTGCCAGCAGCTCCCAGTTAGGGCCATCCTACGTGCAGTACTTC	CASSSQLGPSYVQYF
TRBV28	TRBD2	few	TRBJ2-5	TGTGCCAGCAGTCCCCTTCGGGGGGTCGTTGGTGAGACCCAGTACTTC	CASSPLRGVVGETQYF
TRBV24-1	TRBD2	.	TRBJ2-3	TGTGCCACCAGTGCGGGCGGGGGGGCCTCAGATACGCAGTATTTT	CATSAGGGASDTQYF